The rows below give T cell receptor beta chains drawn from one sample of a study of blood T cell repertoires in COVID-19. The repertoire was sequenced with immunoSEQ multiplex PCR; TCRdb's copy has only in-frame clones and lacks some. The sample lists some 240,000 clones, 65% to 85% occurring once. Input material: peripheral blood. The receptors were sampled from a woman aged 40-49 years who had recovered from COVID-19. CDR3s include the opening cysteine and the closing phenylalanine or tryptophan. A D gene is named only where the DNA matches it firmly. For some rows the clone size is stated as once, few or many, or as a class when expanded; others skip it.

v_call: TRBV19
d_call: -
clone_size: -
j_call: TRBJ2-1
cdr3_aa: CASSIAGAYNEQFF
cdr3_nt: TGTGCCAGTAGTATAGCGGGGGCCTACAATGAGCAGTTCTTC

v_call: TRBV2
d_call: TRBD1
clone_size: few
j_call: TRBJ1-5
cdr3_aa: CASTLDRGSNQPQHF
cdr3_nt: TGTGCCAGCACCTTGGACAGGGGGAGCAATCAGCCCCAGCATTTT

v_call: TRBV5-1
d_call: -
clone_size: -
j_call: TRBJ1-1
cdr3_aa: CASRIRQNTEAFF
cdr3_nt: TGCGCCAGCAGGATTAGACAGAACACTGAAGCTTTCTTT

v_call: TRBV15
d_call: -
clone_size: -
j_call: TRBJ1-2
cdr3_aa: CATSRDETFGYTF
cdr3_nt: TGTGCCACCAGCAGAGATGAGACTTTCGGCTACACCTTC

v_call: TRBV7-9
d_call: TRBD2
clone_size: -
j_call: TRBJ2-5
cdr3_aa: CASRSTSGGARGETQYF
cdr3_nt: TGTGCCAGCAGGTCGACTAGCGGGGGGGCTAGAGGAGAGACCCAGTACTTC

v_call: TRBV7-8
d_call: TRBD1
clone_size: -
j_call: TRBJ1-2
cdr3_aa: CASSSGQGGYTF
cdr3_nt: TGTGCCAGCAGCTCCGGACAGGGGGGCTACACCTTC

v_call: TRBV24-1
d_call: TRBD1
clone_size: once
j_call: TRBJ1-2
cdr3_aa: CATSDQTGEEWSDGYTF
cdr3_nt: TGTGCCACCAGTGACCAAACAGGGGAAGAATGGTCGGATGGCTACACCTTC

v_call: TRBV3-1/TRBV3-2
d_call: -
clone_size: -
j_call: TRBJ1-6
cdr3_aa: CASSQEFGTATQGSPLHF
cdr3_nt: TGTGCCAGCAGCCAAGAGTTCGGGACCGCCACCCAGGGGTCACCCCTCCACTTT

v_call: TRBV6-2/TRBV6-3
d_call: TRBD1
clone_size: once
j_call: TRBJ1-2
cdr3_aa: CASSPGTGPYGYTF
cdr3_nt: TGTGCCAGCAGCCCTGGGACAGGGCCCTATGGCTACACCTTC

v_call: TRBV2
d_call: -
clone_size: -
j_call: TRBJ1-1
cdr3_aa: CASMRWRDTEAFF
cdr3_nt: TGTGCCAGCATGAGATGGAGGGACACTGAAGCTTTCTTT

v_call: TRBV5-4
d_call: -
clone_size: -
j_call: TRBJ2-2
cdr3_aa: CASSFPSNTGELFF
cdr3_nt: TGTGCCAGCAGCTTCCCTTCGAACACCGGGGAGCTGTTTTTT

v_call: TRBV11-3
d_call: TRBD1
clone_size: -
j_call: TRBJ2-2
cdr3_aa: CASSEGGSSNTGELFF
cdr3_nt: TGTGCCAGCAGCGAAGGGGGCTCGTCGAACACCGGGGAGCTGTTTTTT